Included here is one TCR beta chain sequence, with context. This sample was included in a study of blood T cell repertoires in COVID-19. Across the study: From the United States, Italy and Spain came samples of acute and convalescent COVID-19. The analysed material was cDNA or gDNA that came from T cells, B-cell-depleted T cells, or PBMCs.

The germline V gene has CDR1 LGHDT and CDR2 YNNKEL (reference sequence). V was trimmed by 4 bases and J by 0 bases, leaving 22 bases between them. The CDR3 runs 19 residues. As originally analysed: Amplified reference gene primers provided the basis for estimating nucleated cell counts. The data were produced by immunoSEQ multiplex PCR, yet TCRdb's version contains in-frame clones alone and is incomplete. V and J calls and clone size are copied from that table; D and trimming were computed from the DNA. The table shows over 200,000 clones, with about 90% occurring only once. The sequence was obtained from a woman under 30 who had recovered from COVID-19. V is TRBV3-1 (or the pseudogene TRBV3-2) and J is TRBJ1-3; maybe TRBD1 (6 bases). Sequenced: peripheral blood. As DNA, the CDR3 is TGTGCCAGCAGCCCCCCCTTCAAGGACAGACGTAGCTCTGGAAACACCATATATTTT. Its translation is CASSPPFKDRRSSGNTIYF.